This TCR beta chain was found in a study of CD8 T cell repertoires and HIV-1 epitope variants. Worth noting for this clone: Its antigen is unknown.

Sequenced by immunoSEQ multiplex PCR; TCRdb stores in-frame clones only, minus some. The repertoire holds around 6,400 clones, 66% seen once, with approximately 47% in the top ten. The V end was cut by 5 bases, the J end by 3 bases, with 11 bases between. Germline V lookup: CDR1 MNHNY, CDR2 SVGAGI (reference sequence). This CDR3 region has 14 residues. V and J are TRBV6-6 and TRBJ1-5, with a weak D call TRBD1 (6 bases). This receptor was obtained from a male donor with HIV. Sequences were obtained from cultured CD8+ T cells derived from PBMCs. DNA for the CDR3: TGTGCCAGCAGTACAGGGAAATACAATCAGCCCCAGCATTTT. Translation: CASSTGKYNQPQHF.